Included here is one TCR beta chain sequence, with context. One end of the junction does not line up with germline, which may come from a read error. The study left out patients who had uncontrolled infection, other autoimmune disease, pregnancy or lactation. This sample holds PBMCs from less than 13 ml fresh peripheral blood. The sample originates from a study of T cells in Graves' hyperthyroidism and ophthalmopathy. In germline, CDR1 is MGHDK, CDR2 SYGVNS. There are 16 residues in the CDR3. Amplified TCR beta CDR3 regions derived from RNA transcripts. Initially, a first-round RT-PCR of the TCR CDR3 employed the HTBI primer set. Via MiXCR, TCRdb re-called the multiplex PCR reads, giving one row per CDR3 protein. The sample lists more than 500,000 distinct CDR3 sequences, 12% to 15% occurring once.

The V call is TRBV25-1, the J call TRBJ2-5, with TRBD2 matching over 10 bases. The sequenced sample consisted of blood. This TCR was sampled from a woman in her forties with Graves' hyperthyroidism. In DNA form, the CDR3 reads TGTGCCAGCAGTGATATAAGCGGGAGGGCCACGGAGACCCAGTGCTTC. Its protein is CASSDISGRATETQCF. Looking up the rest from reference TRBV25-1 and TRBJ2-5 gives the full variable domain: EADIYQTPRYLVIGTGKKITLECSQTMGHDKMYWYQQDPGMELHLIHYSYGVNSTEKGDLSSESTVSRIRTEHFPLTLESARPSHTSQYLCASSDISGRATETQCFGPGTRLLVL.